This is a list of T cell receptor beta chains from one sample in a study of T cells in Graves' hyperthyroidism and ophthalmopathy. MiXCR, run by TCRdb on the multiplex PCR reads, gives a single entry per CDR3 protein. Of more than 550,000 distinct CDR3 sequences in the sample, over 40% were seen once. What was sequenced was peripheral blood or thyroid tissue (not recorded which). The origin of the receptors is an adult man with Graves' disease, either hyperthyroidism or ophthalmopathy (not recorded which). The conserved cysteine and the conserved F or W are not part of the CDR3 here. Fields, in order: D gene, V gene, J gene, CDR3 protein. A D gene is named only where the DNA matches it firmly.

D gene: -
V gene: TRBV6-1
J gene: TRBJ1-2
CDR3 protein: ASRDPLGGGYT

D gene: TRBD1
V gene: TRBV7-9
J gene: TRBJ1-2
CDR3 protein: ASSSFGTGLGYT

D gene: -
V gene: TRBV10-3
J gene: TRBJ1-4
CDR3 protein: AISHGGVDEKLF

D gene: -
V gene: TRBV9
J gene: TRBJ1-2
CDR3 protein: ASSDRYGYT

D gene: -
V gene: TRBV10-2
J gene: TRBJ1-4
CDR3 protein: ASSMSEKLF

D gene: -
V gene: TRBV7-9
J gene: TRBJ1-4
CDR3 protein: ASSLVQRNEKLF

D gene: TRBD1
V gene: TRBV20-1
J gene: TRBJ1-2
CDR3 protein: SARRTGADYGYT

D gene: -
V gene: TRBV9
J gene: TRBJ1-5
CDR3 protein: ASSSKQGRSNQPQH

D gene: TRBD1
V gene: TRBV29-1
J gene: TRBJ2-7
CDR3 protein: SVVRDRGRYEQY

D gene: -
V gene: TRBV2
J gene: TRBJ2-7
CDR3 protein: ASSEGSNYEQY

D gene: -
V gene: TRBV10-3
J gene: TRBJ1-1
CDR3 protein: AISVANTEAF

D gene: TRBD2
V gene: TRBV29-1
J gene: TRBJ2-6
CDR3 protein: SAGGRAAGANVLT

D gene: -
V gene: TRBV19
J gene: TRBJ1-5
CDR3 protein: ASSIRHGQDSNQPQH

D gene: TRBD1
V gene: TRBV29-1
J gene: TRBJ1-5
CDR3 protein: SVGDRADQPQH

D gene: -
V gene: TRBV11-1
J gene: TRBJ2-6
CDR3 protein: ASSLQFSGANVLT

D gene: -
V gene: TRBV6-5
J gene: TRBJ1-3
CDR3 protein: ASSRDISGNTIY

D gene: -
V gene: TRBV24-1
J gene: TRBJ1-5
CDR3 protein: ATSDLDSNQPQH

D gene: -
V gene: TRBV10-3
J gene: TRBJ1-6
CDR3 protein: AIRLAERDSPLH

D gene: -
V gene: TRBV6-5
J gene: TRBJ1-3
CDR3 protein: ASSLKTGNTIY

D gene: -
V gene: TRBV25-1
J gene: TRBJ1-3
CDR3 protein: ASSAKAGGNTIY

D gene: -
V gene: TRBV7-9
J gene: TRBJ2-5
CDR3 protein: ASSLVAAVEQETQY

D gene: TRBD1
V gene: TRBV29-1
J gene: TRBJ1-2
CDR3 protein: SVVSAPGQGDYGYT

D gene: -
V gene: TRBV7-8
J gene: TRBJ2-2
CDR3 protein: ASSLVSV

D gene: TRBD1
V gene: TRBV20-1
J gene: TRBJ2-7
CDR3 protein: SANDGTGHYEQY

D gene: -
V gene: TRBV11-2
J gene: TRBJ1-5
CDR3 protein: ASSTGTGIHQPQH